This T cell receptor (beta chain) derives from a study of regulatory T cells in long-lasting Graves disease. Study results and caveats: Among samples with persistent disease, TRBV28, TRBJ1-2 and TRBJ2-5 were favored.

Between the trimmed V and J ends, which lost 5 bases and 8 bases, there was a span of 27 bases. This CDR3 is 18 amino acids long. Per the germline V gene, CDR1 is PRHDT and CDR2 is FYEKMQ (reference sequence). Libraries of TCR beta came from iRepertoire HTBI primers plus Arm-PCR of CDR3 regions. TCRdb used MiXCR to reprocess the multiplex PCR reads, holding one entry per CDR3 protein. The sample gives 400,000 to 500,000 distinct CDR3 sequences, approximately 16% of which show up once; about 10% is in the top ten. This clonotype was picked up many times. Its antigen is not identified. Time point defined: newly diagnosed GD, antithyroid drugs for less than 3 months. PBMCs were the source of the RNA used for TCR sequencing. These data were also reused for a study on T cells in Graves' hyperthyroidism and ophthalmopathy. From that report: An initial round of RT-PCR targeting the TCR CDR3 relied on the HTBI primer set.

This receptor was obtained from a woman under 40 with Graves disease. Sequenced here: peripheral blood mononuclear cells (PBMCs), sampled at new diagnosis, from a patient treated with antithyroid drugs. This chain uses TRBV13 with TRBJ1-4; D perhaps matches TRBD1 (5 bases). This chain's CDR3 is CASSPSASFRDRGEKLFF. In DNA form, the CDR3 reads TGTGCCAGCAGCCCATCCGCCTCGTTCCGGGACCGTGGAGAAAAACTGTTTTTT.